The next 10 T cell receptor beta chains were all read from a single sample in a study of blood T cell repertoires in COVID-19. Only in-frame clones appear in the TCRdb table, and some are missing; sequencing was by immunoSEQ multiplex PCR. The table includes about 44,000 clones, around 87% detected once. The sequenced sample consisted of peripheral blood. These receptors all come from a woman aged 80 or over in a cohort sampled during active or convalescent COVID-19.

This chain joins TRBV7-6 and TRBJ2-2; D ambiguous. Looked up from germline, CDR1 is SGHVS and CDR2 is FNYEAQ. V gave up 6 bases and J gave up 1 base, with 12 bases separating them. The CDR3 has 15 amino acids. The CDR3 spells CASSPVIMNTGELFF. The CDR3, as DNA: TGTGCCAGCAGTCCGGTCATAATGAACACCGGGGAGCTGTTTTTT.

This clone was picked up one time. The chain carries TRBV28 and TRBJ1-5, with D possibly being TRBD1 (5 bases). Germline CDR1 and CDR2: MDHEN and SYDVKM. Trimming pared 8 bases from V and 3 bases from J, leaving 17 bases between. The CDR3 runs to 15 residues. CDR3 in amino acids: CASHQGAGLNQPQHF. The CDR3 DNA reads as TGTGCCAGCCATCAAGGGGCAGGGCTCAATCAGCCCCAGCATTTT. The entire variable domain, with the rest obtained from reference TRBV28 and TRBJ1-5, is as follows: DVKVTQSSRYLVKRTGEKVFLECVQDMDHENMFWYRQDPGLGLRLIYFSYDVKMKEKGDIPEGYSVSREKKERFSLILESASTNQTSMYLCASHQGAGLNQPQHFGDGTRLSIL.

The chain links TRBV30 to TRBJ1-1; a weak D match, TRBD1 (5 bases). Trimming left V 3 bases short and J 3 bases short, with 11 bases between. This CDR3 contains 13 residues. Germline values: CDR1 GTSNPN, CDR2 SVGIG (reference sequence). The CDR3 sequence is CAWSPDRDTEAFF. CDR3 DNA: TGTGCCTGGAGCCCCGACAGAGACACTGAAGCTTTCTTT.

CDR3 residues: CASSVSYETQYF. The CDR3 DNA reads TGTGCCAGCAGTGTTTCTTATGAGACCCAGTACTTC. This chain links TRBV2 with TRBJ2-5; D is unresolved. The germline V gene encodes CDR1 SNHLY and CDR2 FYNNEI. Trimming took 4 bases from V and 5 from J, leaving 8 bases between them. The CDR3 totals 12 residues.

The rearrangement uses TRBV27 and TRBJ1-6; D possibly corresponds to TRBD1 (5 bases). The CDR3 extends over 13 amino acids. Germline CDR1 and CDR2: MNHEY and SMNVEV (reference sequence). Between the trimmed V and J ends, which lost 6 bases and 14 bases, there was a span of 17 bases. The CDR3 DNA follows: TGTGCCAGCAGACAGGTCCAATTTTCGGCCCTCCACTTT. Translating it yields CASRQVQFSALHF.

The genes are TRBV5-8 and TRBJ1-1; the D is unclear. Germline loops: CDR1 SGHTS, CDR2 YDEGEE. The V gene lost 0 bases and the J gene lost 4 bases, with 10 bases spanning the gap. The CDR3 extends over 14 amino acids. CDR3 coding DNA: TGTGCCAGCAGCTTGGACAGCCTTCGCACTGAAGCTTTCTTT. It specifies CASSLDSLRTEAFF.

This clone was detected a few times. The chain has TRBV5-1 and TRBJ2-7, with 7 bases matching TRBD1. The length of the CDR3 is 16 residues. Trimming cost V 1 base and J 7 bases; bases outside gene matches: 14. CDR1 and CDR2 (germline): SGHRS, YFSETQ. In nucleotides, the CDR3 is TGCGCCAGCAGCTTGACCAACAGGGGCCCCCCCTGGGAGCAGTACTTC. Its translation is CASSLTNRGPPWEQYF.

V and J are TRBV11-3 and TRBJ2-7, with TRBD2 matching over 10 bases. The CDR3 runs to 14 residues. Trimming cost V 5 bases and J 3 bases; bases outside gene matches: 4. Germline V gives CDR1 SGHNT, CDR2 YENEEA. The CDR3 protein is CASSPSGGFYEQYF. In nucleotides, the CDR3 is TGTGCCAGCAGCCCTAGCGGGGGTTTCTACGAGCAGTACTTC.

V and J are TRBV27 and TRBJ1-5, with D hard to call. V lost 5 bases and J 0 bases, leaving 11 bases between the germline ends. The CDR3 is 15 amino acids. Per the germline V gene, CDR1 is MNHEY and CDR2 is SMNVEV (reference sequence). CDR3 bases: TGTGCCAGCAGTCTAAACAGTAATAGCAATCAGCCCCAGCATTTT. Amino acids: CASSLNSNSNQPQHF.

The chain employs TRBV5-1 and TRBJ2-5; D is ambiguous. CDR1 and CDR2 from the germline V gene are SGHRS and YFSETQ. This CDR3 is 12 amino acids long. V was trimmed by 0 bases and J by 5 bases, leaving 5 bases between them. CDR3 nucleotides: TGCGCCAGCAGCTTGGGGGCGGAGACCCAGTACTTC. Translating it yields CASSLGAETQYF.